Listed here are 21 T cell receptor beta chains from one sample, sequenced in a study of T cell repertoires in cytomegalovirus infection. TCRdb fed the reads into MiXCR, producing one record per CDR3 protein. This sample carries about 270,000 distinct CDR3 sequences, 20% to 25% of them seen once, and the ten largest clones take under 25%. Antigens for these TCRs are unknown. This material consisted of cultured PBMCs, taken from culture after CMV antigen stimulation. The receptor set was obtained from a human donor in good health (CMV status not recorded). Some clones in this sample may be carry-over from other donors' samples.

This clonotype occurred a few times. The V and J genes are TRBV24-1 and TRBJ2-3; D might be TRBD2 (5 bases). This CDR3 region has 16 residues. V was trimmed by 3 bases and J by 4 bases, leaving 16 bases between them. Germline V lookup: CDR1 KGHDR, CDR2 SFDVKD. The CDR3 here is CATSDLTSSGADTQYF. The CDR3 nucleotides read TGTGCCACCAGTGATCTGACATCCAGCGGAGCAGATACGCAGTATTTT.

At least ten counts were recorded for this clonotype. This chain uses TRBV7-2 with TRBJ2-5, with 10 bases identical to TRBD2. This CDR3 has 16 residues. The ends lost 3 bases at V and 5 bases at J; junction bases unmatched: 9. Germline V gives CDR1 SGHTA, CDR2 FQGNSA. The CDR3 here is CASSFPASGSRETQYF. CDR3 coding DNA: TGTGCCAGCAGCTTCCCTGCTAGCGGGAGCAGGGAGACCCAGTACTTC. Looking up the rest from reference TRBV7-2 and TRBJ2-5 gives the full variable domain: GAGVSQSPSNKVTEKGKDVELRCDPISGHTALYWYRQSLGQGLEFLIYFQGNSAPDKSGLPSDRFSAERTGGSVSTLTIQRTQQEDSAVYLCASSFPASGSRETQYFGPGTRLLVL.

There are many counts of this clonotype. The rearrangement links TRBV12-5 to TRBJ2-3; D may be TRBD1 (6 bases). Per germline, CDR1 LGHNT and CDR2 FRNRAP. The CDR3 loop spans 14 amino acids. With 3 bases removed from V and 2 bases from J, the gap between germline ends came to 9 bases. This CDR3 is CASGFGTTTDTQYF. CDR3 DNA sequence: TGTGCTAGTGGTTTTGGGACAACCACAGATACGCAGTATTTT.

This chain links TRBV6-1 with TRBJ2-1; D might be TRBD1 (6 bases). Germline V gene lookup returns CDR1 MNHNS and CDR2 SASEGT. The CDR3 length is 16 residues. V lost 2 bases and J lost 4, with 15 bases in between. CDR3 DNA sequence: TGTGCCAGCAGTGAAAGGACAGCCCCTTCTTACAATGAGCAGTTCTTC. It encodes CASSERTAPSYNEQFF.

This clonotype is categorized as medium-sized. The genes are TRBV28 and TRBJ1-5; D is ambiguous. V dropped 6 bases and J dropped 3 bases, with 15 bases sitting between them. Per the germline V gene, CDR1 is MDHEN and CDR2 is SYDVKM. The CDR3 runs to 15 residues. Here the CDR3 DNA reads TGTGCCAGCAGCTCTCCCCCCCGTTCCAATCAGCCCCAGCATTTT. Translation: CASSSPPRSNQPQHF.

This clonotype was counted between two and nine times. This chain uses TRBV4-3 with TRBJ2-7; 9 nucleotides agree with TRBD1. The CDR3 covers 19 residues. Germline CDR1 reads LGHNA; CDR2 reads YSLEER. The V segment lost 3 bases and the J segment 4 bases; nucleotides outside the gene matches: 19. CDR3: CASSHVLGKVDRGAYEQYF. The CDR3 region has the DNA TGCGCCAGCAGCCATGTATTGGGGAAGGTGGACAGGGGAGCATACGAGCAGTACTTC.

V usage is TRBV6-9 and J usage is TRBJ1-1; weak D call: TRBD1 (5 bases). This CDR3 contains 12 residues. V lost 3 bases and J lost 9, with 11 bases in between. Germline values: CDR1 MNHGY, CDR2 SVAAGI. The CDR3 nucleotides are TGTGCCAGCAGTTACCCGCAGGGACAAGCTTTCTTT. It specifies CASSYPQGQAFF.

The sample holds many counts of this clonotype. CDR3: CASSGTMNTEAFF. Written as DNA, the CDR3 is TGTGCCAGCAGCGGGACCATGAACACTGAAGCTTTCTTT. The chain couples TRBV12-3 or TRBV12-4 to TRBJ1-1; possibly TRBD1 for D (5 bases). This CDR3 has 13 amino acids. V lost 6 bases, J lost 0 bases, and 8 bases lay in between.

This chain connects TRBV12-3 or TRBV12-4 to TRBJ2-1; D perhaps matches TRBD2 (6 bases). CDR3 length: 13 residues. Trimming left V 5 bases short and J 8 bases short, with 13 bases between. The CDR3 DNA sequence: TGTGCCAGCAGTATGGGACTTTACGATGAGCAGTTCTTC. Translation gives CASSMGLYDEQFF.

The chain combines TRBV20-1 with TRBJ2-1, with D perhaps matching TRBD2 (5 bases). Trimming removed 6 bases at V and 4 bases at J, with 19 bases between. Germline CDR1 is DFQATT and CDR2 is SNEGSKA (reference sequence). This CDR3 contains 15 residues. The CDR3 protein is CSAPVLADYYNEQFF. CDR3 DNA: TGCAGTGCCCCTGTCCTAGCAGACTATTACAATGAGCAGTTCTTC.

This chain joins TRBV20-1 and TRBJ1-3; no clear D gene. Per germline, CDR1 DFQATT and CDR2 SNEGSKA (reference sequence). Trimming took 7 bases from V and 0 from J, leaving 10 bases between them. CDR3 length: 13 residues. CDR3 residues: CSVYALSGNTIYF. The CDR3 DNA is TGCAGTGTGTATGCGCTCTCTGGAAACACCATATATTTT.

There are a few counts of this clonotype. Written as DNA, the CDR3 is TGCAGTGCAGGCCATCGGGGGGAGGGCCCTGCAGATACGCAGTATTTT. It is translated as CSAGHRGEGPADTQYF. This chain connects TRBV20-1 to TRBJ2-3; 7 nucleotides align to TRBD2. This CDR3 contains 16 residues. V gave up 6 bases and J gave up 4 bases; unmatched junction bases: 16. Germline CDR1 reads DFQATT; CDR2 reads SNEGSKA (reference sequence).

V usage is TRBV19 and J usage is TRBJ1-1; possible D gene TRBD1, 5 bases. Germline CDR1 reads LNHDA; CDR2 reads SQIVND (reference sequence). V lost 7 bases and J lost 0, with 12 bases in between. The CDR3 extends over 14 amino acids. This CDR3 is CASIGPGLNTEAFF. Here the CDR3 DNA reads TGTGCCAGTATTGGGCCGGGGCTGAACACTGAAGCTTTCTTT.

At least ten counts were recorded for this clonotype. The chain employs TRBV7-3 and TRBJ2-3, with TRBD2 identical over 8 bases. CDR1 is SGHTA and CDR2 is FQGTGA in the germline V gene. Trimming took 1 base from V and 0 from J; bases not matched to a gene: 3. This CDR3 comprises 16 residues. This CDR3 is CASSLILAVSTDTQYF. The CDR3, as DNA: TGTGCCAGCAGCTTAATACTAGCGGTTAGCACAGATACGCAGTATTTT.

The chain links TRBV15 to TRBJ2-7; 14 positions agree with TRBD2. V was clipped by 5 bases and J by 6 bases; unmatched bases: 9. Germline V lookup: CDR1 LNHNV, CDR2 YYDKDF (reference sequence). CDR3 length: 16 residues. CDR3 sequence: CATSSWGLAGVSEQYF. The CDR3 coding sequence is TGTGCCACCAGCTCCTGGGGACTAGCGGGAGTTTCCGAGCAGTACTTC.

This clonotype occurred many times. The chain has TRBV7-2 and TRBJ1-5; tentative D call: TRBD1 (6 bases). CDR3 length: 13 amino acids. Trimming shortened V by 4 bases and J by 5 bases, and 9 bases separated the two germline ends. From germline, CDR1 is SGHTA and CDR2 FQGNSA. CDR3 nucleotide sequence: TGTGCCAGCAGCTCAAGGGGGGATCAGCCCCAGCATTTT. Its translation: CASSSRGDQPQHF.

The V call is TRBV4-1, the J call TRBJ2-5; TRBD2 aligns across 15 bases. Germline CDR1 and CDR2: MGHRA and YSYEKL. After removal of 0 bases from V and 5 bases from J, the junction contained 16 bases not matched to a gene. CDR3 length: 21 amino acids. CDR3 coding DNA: TGCGCCAGCAGCCAAGATCCCCCCCCGGGACTAGCGGGAGGTGCTCGGGAGACCCAGTACTTC. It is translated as CASSQDPPPGLAGGARETQYF.

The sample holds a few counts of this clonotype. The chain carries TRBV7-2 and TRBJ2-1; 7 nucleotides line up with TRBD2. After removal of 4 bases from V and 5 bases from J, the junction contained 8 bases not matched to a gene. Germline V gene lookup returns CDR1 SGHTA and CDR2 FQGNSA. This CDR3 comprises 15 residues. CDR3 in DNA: TGTGCCAGCAGCTCCCCGGGACTAAGACACAATGAGCAGTTCTTC. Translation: CASSSPGLRHNEQFF.

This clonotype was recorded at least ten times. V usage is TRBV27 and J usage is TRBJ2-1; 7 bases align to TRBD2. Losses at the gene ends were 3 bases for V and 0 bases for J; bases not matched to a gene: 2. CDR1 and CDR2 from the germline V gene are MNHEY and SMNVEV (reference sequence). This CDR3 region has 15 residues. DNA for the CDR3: TGTGCCAGCAGTTTGGCGGGAGTCTCCTACAATGAGCAGTTCTTC. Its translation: CASSLAGVSYNEQFF.

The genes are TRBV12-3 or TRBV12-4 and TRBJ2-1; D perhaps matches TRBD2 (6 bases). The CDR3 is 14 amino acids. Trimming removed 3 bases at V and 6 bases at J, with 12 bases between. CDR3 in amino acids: CASSFLREPNEQFF. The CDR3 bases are TGTGCCAGCAGTTTCTTGCGGGAACCCAATGAGCAGTTCTTC.

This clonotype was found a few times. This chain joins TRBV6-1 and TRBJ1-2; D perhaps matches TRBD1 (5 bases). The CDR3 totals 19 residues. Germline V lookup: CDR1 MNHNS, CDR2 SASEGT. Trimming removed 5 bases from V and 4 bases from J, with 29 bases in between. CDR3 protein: CASSTDMGGVFRSTYGYTF. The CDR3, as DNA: TGTGCCAGCAGTACCGACATGGGGGGGGTCTTCAGATCGACCTATGGCTACACCTTC.